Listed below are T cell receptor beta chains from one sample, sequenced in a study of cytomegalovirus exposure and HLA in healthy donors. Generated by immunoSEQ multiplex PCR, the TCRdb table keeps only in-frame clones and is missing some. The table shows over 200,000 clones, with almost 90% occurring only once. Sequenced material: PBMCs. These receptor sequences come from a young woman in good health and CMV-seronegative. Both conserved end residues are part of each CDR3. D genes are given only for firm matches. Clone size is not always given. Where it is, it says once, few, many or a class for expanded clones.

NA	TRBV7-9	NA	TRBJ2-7	TGTGCCAGCAGCGCAGCGGACTACGAGCAGTACTTC	CASSAADYEQYF
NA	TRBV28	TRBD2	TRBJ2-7	TGTGCCAGCAGGCCCTATAGCGGGACCTACGAGCAGTACTTC	CASRPYSGTYEQYF
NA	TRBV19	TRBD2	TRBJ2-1	TGTGCCACCGCGAGACGGGAGGCTAACTACAATGAGCAGTTCTTC	CATARREANYNEQFF
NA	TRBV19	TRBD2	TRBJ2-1	TGTGCCAGTAGTATCAGGACTAGCGGTAAAAATGAGCAGTTCTTC	CASSIRTSGKNEQFF
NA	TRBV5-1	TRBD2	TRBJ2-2	TGCGCCAGCAGCCAGTGGACTAGCGGGATAACCGGGGAGCTGTTTTTT	CASSQWTSGITGELFF
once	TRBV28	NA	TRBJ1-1	TGTGCCAGCAGTTTGGGACTTACTGAAGCTTTCTTT	CASSLGLTEAFF
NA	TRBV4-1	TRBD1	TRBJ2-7	TGCGCCAGCAGCCAACCCCAGCGGGACAGGGTATTCGAGTACGAGCAGTACTTC	CASSQPQRDRVFEYEQYF
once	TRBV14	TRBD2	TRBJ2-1	TGTGCCAGCAGCATTAGCGGGAGAGGGGGGTTATTTGAGCAGTTCTTC	CASSISGRGGLFEQFF
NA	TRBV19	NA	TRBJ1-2	TGTGCCAGTACCCCAGGGGTTGGGGACCCCCCGTATGGCTACACCTTC	CASTPGVGDPPYGYTF
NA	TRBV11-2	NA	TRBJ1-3	TGTGCCAGCAGCCCTAATTACAGGGCAAGCTCTGGAAACACCATATATTTT	CASSPNYRASSGNTIYF
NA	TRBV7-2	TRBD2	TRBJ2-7	TGTGCCAGCGTTCGAAGCGGGGGGCGGGACGAGCAGTACTTC	CASVRSGGRDEQYF
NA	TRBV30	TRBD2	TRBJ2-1	TGTGCCTGGAGTGTTCGCGGGGGTTTAGTAAATGAGCAGTTCTTC	CAWSVRGGLVNEQFF
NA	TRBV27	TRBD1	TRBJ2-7	TGTGCCAGCAGTTTAGTGGGGACAGGGGAGTTGTACGAGCAGTACTTC	CASSLVGTGELYEQYF
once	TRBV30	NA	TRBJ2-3	TGTGCCTGGAGCAGAAATCGGGGAGCAGATACGCAGTATTTT	CAWSRNRGADTQYF
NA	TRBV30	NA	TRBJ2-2	TGTGCCTGGAGTTTCCGAGAAACCGGGGAGCTGTTTTTT	CAWSFRETGELFF